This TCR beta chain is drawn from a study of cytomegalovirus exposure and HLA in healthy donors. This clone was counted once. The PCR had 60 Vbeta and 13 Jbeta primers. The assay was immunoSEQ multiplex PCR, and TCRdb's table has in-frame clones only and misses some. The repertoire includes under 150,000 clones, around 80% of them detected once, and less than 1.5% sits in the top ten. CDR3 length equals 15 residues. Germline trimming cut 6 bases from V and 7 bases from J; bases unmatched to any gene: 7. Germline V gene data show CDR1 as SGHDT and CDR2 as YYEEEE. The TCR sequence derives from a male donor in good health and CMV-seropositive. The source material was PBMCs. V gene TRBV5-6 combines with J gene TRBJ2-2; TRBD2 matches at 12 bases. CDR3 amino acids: CASTASGGAGGELFF. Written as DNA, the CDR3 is TGTGCCAGCACCGCTAGCGGGGGGGCCGGCGGGGAGCTGTTTTTT.